These T cell receptor beta chains were read from a single sample in a study of blood T cell repertoires in COVID-19. TCRdb's copy holds only in-frame clones and misses some; the assay was immunoSEQ multiplex PCR. The data contain 90,000 to 100,000 clones, about 80% of them singletons. The sample comprised peripheral blood. The receptors were gathered from a man aged 55 to 69 with acute or convalescent COVID-19. Each CDR3 is given with its conserved first and last residue. The D gene is left open where the match is weak. Rows give clone size only sometimes, using once, few, many, or a class for an expanded clone.

clone_size,cdr3_length,j_call,d_call,v_call,cdr3_nt,cdr3_aa
NA,13,TRBJ1-1,NA,TRBV12-3/TRBV12-4,TGTGCCAGCAGTTTCACGGTGAACACTGAAGCTTTCTTT,CASSFTVNTEAFF
NA,14,TRBJ1-2,TRBD1,TRBV7-9,TGTGCCAGCAGTTTTTGGACAGGGTCATATGGCTACACCTTC,CASSFWTGSYGYTF
NA,12,TRBJ2-1,NA,TRBV10-2,TGCGCCAGCAGGGGAGGGGGGCCGGAGCAGTTCTTC,CASRGGGPEQFF
NA,13,TRBJ1-1,NA,TRBV6-2/TRBV6-3,TGTGCCAGCAGTCGGACAGCGAACACTGAAGCTTTCTTT,CASSRTANTEAFF
NA,13,TRBJ1-1,TRBD1,TRBV7-7,TGTGCCAGCAGTTTTGACAGGGGCACTGAAGCTTTCTTT,CASSFDRGTEAFF
NA,15,TRBJ2-4,NA,TRBV4-1,TGCGCCAGCAGCCCGACACCGCTAGCCAAAAACATTCAGTACTTC,CASSPTPLAKNIQYF
few,15,TRBJ1-2,NA,TRBV7-8,TGTGCCAGCAGCTTAATGGGGGGGGCCGGCTATGGCTACACCTTC,CASSLMGGAGYGYTF
NA,13,TRBJ2-7,TRBD1,TRBV12-3/TRBV12-4,TGTGCCAGCAGCCCACAGGGGTACCACGAGCAGTACTTC,CASSPQGYHEQYF
once,15,TRBJ2-5,NA,TRBV27,TGTGCCAGCAGTCGAGTAAAAAGCGGCCAAGAGACCCAGTACTTC,CASSRVKSGQETQYF
NA,15,TRBJ1-1,NA,TRBV15,TGTGCCACCAGCAGAGCAACAGCCATGAACACTGAAGCTTTCTTT,CATSRATAMNTEAFF
NA,13,TRBJ2-7,NA,TRBV5-1,TGCGCCAGCAGCTTACAGGGATCCTACGAGCAGTACTTC,CASSLQGSYEQYF
once,15,TRBJ1-5,NA,TRBV5-8,TGTGCCAGCAGCCCGGGACAAAATAGCAATCAGCCCCAGCATTTT,CASSPGQNSNQPQHF
NA,13,TRBJ1-2,NA,TRBV9,TGTGCCAGCAGCGTAGGGGGAGACTATGGCTACACCTTC,CASSVGGDYGYTF
NA,15,TRBJ2-5,NA,TRBV6-5,TGTGCCAGCAGTTACTCAACGGGAATTCAAGAGACCCAGTACTTC,CASSYSTGIQETQYF
NA,15,TRBJ2-5,NA,TRBV7-9,TGTGCCAGCAGCTTTGAGGCTCAGGGGTCGCAGACCCAGTACTTC,CASSFEAQGSQTQYF
NA,17,TRBJ2-5,NA,TRBV9,TGTGCCAGCAGCGTTGGGGTCCCGGGACTGCTCCAAGAGACCCAGTACTTC,CASSVGVPGLLQETQYF
NA,15,TRBJ2-5,TRBD2,TRBV13,TGTGCCAGCAGCCCTCCGACTAGCGGGGTTGAGACCCAGTACTTC,CASSPPTSGVETQYF
NA,13,TRBJ2-2,NA,TRBV19,TGTGCCAGTAGTATCGGGAACACCGGGGAGCTGTTTTTT,CASSIGNTGELFF
NA,13,TRBJ1-1,TRBD1,TRBV29-1,TGCAGCGTTCCCGGACAGGGGCGGACTGAAGCTTTCTTT,CSVPGQGRTEAFF
NA,15,TRBJ1-5,NA,TRBV21-1,TGTGCCAGCAGCAAAGACCACTATAGCAATCAGCCCCAGCATTTT,CASSKDHYSNQPQHF
NA,13,TRBJ1-1,NA,TRBV5-1,TGCGCCAGCAGCATGGGGAGTAGCGCTGAAGCTTTCTTT,CASSMGSSAEAFF
NA,15,TRBJ2-7,NA,TRBV4-3,TGCGCCAGCAGCCAAGATTTTGACAGCTCCTACGAGCAGTACTTC,CASSQDFDSSYEQYF
NA,15,TRBJ1-2,TRBD1,TRBV19,TGTGCCAGTAGTATAGATGGGACAGCCTATTATGGCTACACCTTC,CASSIDGTAYYGYTF
NA,14,TRBJ1-1,NA,TRBV21-1,TGTGCCAGCAGCGAGGACAGGAGGAACACTGAAGCTTTCTTT,CASSEDRRNTEAFF
NA,18,TRBJ1-4,NA,TRBV4-1,TGCGCCAGCAGCCAAGATCCGGGGGGCGCGGCCGGCAATGAAAAACTGTTTTTT,CASSQDPGGAAGNEKLFF
NA,14,TRBJ2-7,TRBD1,TRBV6-5,TGTGCCAGCAGTTTCCTAGGGACAGGGAACGAGCAGTACTTC,CASSFLGTGNEQYF
NA,18,TRBJ2-3,TRBD2,TRBV13,TGTGCCAGCAGCCCTACCGGCGGGGGGCTCAGGAGTACAGATACGCAGTATTTT,CASSPTGGGLRSTDTQYF
NA,13,TRBJ2-3,NA,TRBV6-5,TGTGCCAGCAGTTACTCCCTCACAGATACGCAGTATTTT,CASSYSLTDTQYF
NA,13,TRBJ1-1,NA,TRBV4-1,TGCGCCAGCAGCCAAGATCGGGGGACTGAAGCTTTCTTT,CASSQDRGTEAFF
NA,14,TRBJ1-2,TRBD1,TRBV7-9,TGTGCCAGCAGCTCCAAGACAGGGGGCTATGGCTACACCTTC,CASSSKTGGYGYTF
NA,17,TRBJ1-3,TRBD1,TRBV2,TGTGCCAGCAGTGTTCCGGGACAGGGGGCGCGTCGAAACACCATATATTTT,CASSVPGQGARRNTIYF
few,16,TRBJ2-7,NA,TRBV29-1,TGCAGCGTTGAAGGAACGGGGGGCGCCCGGGAATACGAGCAGTACTTC,CSVEGTGGAREYEQYF
NA,13,TRBJ2-1,NA,TRBV12-3/TRBV12-4,TGTGCCAGCAGTCCCGCCCCGGGACTCCCGCAGTTCTTC,CASSPAPGLPQFF
NA,14,TRBJ2-7,TRBD1,TRBV3-1/TRBV3-2,TGTGCCAGCAGCCCCTCGACAGGGTCTTACGAGCAGTACTTC,CASSPSTGSYEQYF
NA,14,TRBJ1-4,NA,TRBV2,TGTGCCAGCAAATGGAGGGTAGTTGGAGAAAAACTGTTTTTT,CASKWRVVGEKLFF
NA,14,TRBJ2-7,TRBD2,TRBV27,TGTGCCAGCAGCCCAGCGGGGGCGACCTACGAGCAGTACTTC,CASSPAGATYEQYF
NA,16,TRBJ1-5,TRBD1,TRBV11-2,TGTGCCAGCAGCCCTGGACAGGGCCGTAGCAATCAGCCCCAGCATTTT,CASSPGQGRSNQPQHF
NA,15,TRBJ2-7,NA,TRBV7-6,TGTGCCAGCAGCCCTACAGGGAATCCCTCCTACGAGCAGTACTTC,CASSPTGNPSYEQYF
NA,18,TRBJ2-2,TRBD1,TRBV7-3,TGTGCCAGCAGCTTAACCAGGGGGACAGGGGAAAACACCGGGGAGCTGTTTTTT,CASSLTRGTGENTGELFF
NA,15,TRBJ1-1,NA,TRBV5-1,TGCGCCAGCAGCTTGCAGGGCGCCCGGGACACTGAAGCTTTCTTT,CASSLQGARDTEAFF
NA,12,TRBJ1-1,TRBD1,TRBV3-1/TRBV3-2,TGTGCCAGCAGTCGGGGGGACAGGGAAGCTTTCTTT,CASSRGDREAFF